The source of this T cell receptor beta chain is a study of cytomegalovirus exposure and HLA in healthy donors. Study in general: Among the approximately 430 donors who were genotyped, 81% fell in the genetic ancestry cluster that is associated with self-reported Caucasian donors. Findings of the study overall: As a later analysis revealed, the rate of TCR association differed by HLA locus, with DRB1 most and HLA-C fewest.

Details on this clone: Its specificity is unknown.

Germline-derived CDR1 and CDR2 are KGHSH and LQKENI. The V and J ends lost 4 bases and 3 bases, in that order; junction bases with no gene match: 5. The CDR3 loop spans 15 amino acids. The PCR had 60 Vbeta and 13 Jbeta primers. Clones were read by immunoSEQ multiplex PCR, and TCRdb kept only the in-frame ones, dropping some. This sample's table reports under 200,000 clones. The receptor's source is a young man in good health and CMV-seronegative. The sequencing sample was made of PBMCs. The V gene is TRBV18, the J gene TRBJ1-5; 8 bases match TRBD1. In DNA, the CDR3 is TGTGCCAGCTCACTGGGACAGGTTACCAATCAGCCCCAGCATTTT. Its translation is CASSLGQVTNQPQHF.